This record covers a single T cell receptor (beta chain). Antigen specificity is unknown. This entry belongs to a study of cytomegalovirus exposure and HLA in healthy donors. Points from the study as a whole: It was reportedly the case that the classifier diagnosed cytomegalovirus status with high specificity and sensitivity. As confirmed in vitro, three CMV-associated chains were specific for CMV antigens.

In germline, CDR1 is MNHEY, CDR2 SMNVEV (reference sequence). The CDR3 is 13 residues long. V lost 6 bases, J lost 6 bases, and 14 bases lay in between. Profiled with immunoSEQ multiplex PCR; TCRdb holds only in-frame clones, not every one. In the table there are tens of thousands of clones, approximately 96% of which are singletons. V is TRBV27 and J is TRBJ1-1; the D is unclear. The source is a man aged 18 to 29 in good health and CMV-seronegative. Sequences were obtained from PBMCs. CDR3 residues: CASRSRPGAEAFF. CDR3 DNA sequence: TGTGCCAGCAGAAGTCGGCCCGGGGCTGAAGCTTTCTTT.